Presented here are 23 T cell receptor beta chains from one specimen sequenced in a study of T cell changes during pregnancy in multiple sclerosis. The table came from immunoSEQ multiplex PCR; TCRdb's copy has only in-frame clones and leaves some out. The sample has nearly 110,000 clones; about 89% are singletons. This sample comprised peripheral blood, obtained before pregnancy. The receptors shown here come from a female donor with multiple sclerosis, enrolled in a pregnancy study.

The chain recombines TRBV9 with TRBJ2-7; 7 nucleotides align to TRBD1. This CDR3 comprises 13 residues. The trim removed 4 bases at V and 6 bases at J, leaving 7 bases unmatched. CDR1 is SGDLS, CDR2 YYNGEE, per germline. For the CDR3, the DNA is TGTGCCAGCAGCCCTAGACAGGGAACCGAGCAGTACTTC. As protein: CASSPRQGTEQYF.

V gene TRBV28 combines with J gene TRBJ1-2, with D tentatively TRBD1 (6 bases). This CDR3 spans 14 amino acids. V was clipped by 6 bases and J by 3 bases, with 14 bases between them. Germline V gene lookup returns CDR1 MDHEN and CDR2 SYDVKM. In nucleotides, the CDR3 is TGTGCCAGCAGACCGGACAGCGTCGACTATGGCTACACCTTC. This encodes CASRPDSVDYGYTF.

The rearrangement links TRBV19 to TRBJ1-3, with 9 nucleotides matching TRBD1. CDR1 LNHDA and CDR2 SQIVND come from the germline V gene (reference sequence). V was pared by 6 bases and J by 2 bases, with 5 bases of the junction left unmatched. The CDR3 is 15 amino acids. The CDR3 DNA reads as TGTGCCAGTAGCGTCACAGGGGGCCCTGGAAACACCATATATTTT. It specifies CASSVTGGPGNTIYF. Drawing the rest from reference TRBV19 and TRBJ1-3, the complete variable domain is DGGITQSPKYLFRKEGQNVTLSCEQNLNHDAMYWYRQDPGQGLRLIYYSQIVNDFQKGDIAEGYSVSREKKESFPLTVTSAQKNPTAFYLCASSVTGGPGNTIYFGEGSWLTVV.

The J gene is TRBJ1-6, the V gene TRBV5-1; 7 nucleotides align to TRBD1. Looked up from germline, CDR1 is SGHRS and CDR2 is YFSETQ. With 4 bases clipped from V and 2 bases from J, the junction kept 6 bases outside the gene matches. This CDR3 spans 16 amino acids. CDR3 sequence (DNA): TGCGCCAGCAGCCGACGAGGGACAGCCTATAATTCACCCCTCCACTTT. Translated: CASSRRGTAYNSPLHF.

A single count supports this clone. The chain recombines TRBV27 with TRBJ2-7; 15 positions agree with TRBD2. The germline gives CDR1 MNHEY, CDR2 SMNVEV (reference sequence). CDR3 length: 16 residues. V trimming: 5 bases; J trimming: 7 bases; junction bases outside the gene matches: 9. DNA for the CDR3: TGTGCCAGCAGTCCCGGACTAGCGGGAGGGCCGGAGGAGCAGTACTTC. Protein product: CASSPGLAGGPEEQYF.

CDR3 nucleotide sequence: TGTGCCAGCAGCCGGGCAGGGATAATGAACACTGAAGCTTTCTTT. Amino acid sequence: CASSRAGIMNTEAFF. The chain is built from TRBV7-2 and TRBJ1-1; possibly TRBD1 for D (5 bases). The germline V and J ends were trimmed by 5 bases and 0 bases, with 13 bases remaining between them. This CDR3 spans 15 amino acids. The V gene's germline CDR1 is SGHTA and CDR2 FQGNSA.

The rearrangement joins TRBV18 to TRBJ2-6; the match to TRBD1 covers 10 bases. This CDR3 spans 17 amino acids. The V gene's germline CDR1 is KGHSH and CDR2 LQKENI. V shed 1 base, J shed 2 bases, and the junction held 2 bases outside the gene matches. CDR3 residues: CASSPLGTGAGANVLTF. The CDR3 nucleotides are TGTGCCAGCTCACCACTCGGGACAGGGGCTGGGGCCAACGTCCTGACTTTC.

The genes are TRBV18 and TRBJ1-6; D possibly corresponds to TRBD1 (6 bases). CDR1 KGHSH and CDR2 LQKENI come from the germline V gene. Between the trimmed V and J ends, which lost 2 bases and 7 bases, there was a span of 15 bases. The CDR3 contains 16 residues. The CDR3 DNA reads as TGTGCCAGCTCACCATTAGGAACAGGGCCGAATTCACCCCTCCACTTT. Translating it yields CASSPLGTGPNSPLHF.

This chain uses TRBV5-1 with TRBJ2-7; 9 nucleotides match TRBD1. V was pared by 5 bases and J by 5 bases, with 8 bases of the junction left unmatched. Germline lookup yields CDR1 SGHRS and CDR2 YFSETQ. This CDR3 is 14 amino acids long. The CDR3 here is CASSSGTGKNEQYF. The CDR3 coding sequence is TGCGCCAGCAGTTCCGGGACAGGGAAGAACGAGCAGTACTTC.

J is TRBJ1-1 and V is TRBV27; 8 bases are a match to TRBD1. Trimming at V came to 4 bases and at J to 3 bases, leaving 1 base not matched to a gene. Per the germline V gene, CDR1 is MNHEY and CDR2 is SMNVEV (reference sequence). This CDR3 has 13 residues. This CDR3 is CASSSRGHTEAFF. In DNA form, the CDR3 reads TGTGCCAGCAGTTCCAGGGGGCACACTGAAGCTTTCTTT.

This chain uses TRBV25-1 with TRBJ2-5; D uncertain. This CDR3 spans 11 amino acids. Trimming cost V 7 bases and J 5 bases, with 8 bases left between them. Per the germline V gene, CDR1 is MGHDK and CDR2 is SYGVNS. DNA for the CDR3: TGTGCCAGCACCATTTCCGAGACCCAGTACTTC. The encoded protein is CASTISETQYF.

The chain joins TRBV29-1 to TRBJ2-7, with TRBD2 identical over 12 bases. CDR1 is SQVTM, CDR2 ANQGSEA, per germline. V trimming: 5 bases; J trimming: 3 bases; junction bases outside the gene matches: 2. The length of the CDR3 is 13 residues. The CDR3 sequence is CSVKGLAGYEQYF. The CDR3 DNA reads TGCAGCGTTAAGGGACTAGCGGGCTACGAGCAGTACTTC.

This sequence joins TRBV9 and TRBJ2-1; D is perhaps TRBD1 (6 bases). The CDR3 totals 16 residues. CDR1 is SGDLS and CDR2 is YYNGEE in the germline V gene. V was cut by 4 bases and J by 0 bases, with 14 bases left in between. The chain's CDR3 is CASSLGQRSSYNEQFF. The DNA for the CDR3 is TGTGCCAGCAGCCTGGGACAAAGGAGCTCCTACAATGAGCAGTTCTTC. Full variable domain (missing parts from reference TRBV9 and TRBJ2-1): DSGVTQTPKHLITATGQRVTLRCSPRSGDLSVYWYQQSLDQGLQFLIQYYNGEERAKGNILERFSAQQFPDLHSELNLSSLELGDSALYFCASSLGQRSSYNEQFFGPGTRLTVL.

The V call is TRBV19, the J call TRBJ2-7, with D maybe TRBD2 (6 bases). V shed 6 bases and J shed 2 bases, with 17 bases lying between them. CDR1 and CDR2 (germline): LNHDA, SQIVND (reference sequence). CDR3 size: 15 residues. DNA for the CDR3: TGTGCCAGTAGGTATGAGGGCGGGGCCACCTACGAGCAGTACTTC. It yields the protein CASRYEGGATYEQYF.

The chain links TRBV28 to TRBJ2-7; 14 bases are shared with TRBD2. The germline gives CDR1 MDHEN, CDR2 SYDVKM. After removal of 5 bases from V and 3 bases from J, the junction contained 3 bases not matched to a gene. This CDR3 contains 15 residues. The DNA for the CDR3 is TGTGCCAGCAGTACCGGGACTAGCGGGAGCTACGAGCAGTACTTC. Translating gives CASSTGTSGSYEQYF.

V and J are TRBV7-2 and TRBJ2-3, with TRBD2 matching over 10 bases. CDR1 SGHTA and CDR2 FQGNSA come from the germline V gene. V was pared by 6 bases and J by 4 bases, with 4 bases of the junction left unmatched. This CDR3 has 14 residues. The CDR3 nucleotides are TGTGCCAGCAGAGTAGCGGGGGGTCCAGATACGCAGTATTTT. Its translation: CASRVAGGPDTQYF.

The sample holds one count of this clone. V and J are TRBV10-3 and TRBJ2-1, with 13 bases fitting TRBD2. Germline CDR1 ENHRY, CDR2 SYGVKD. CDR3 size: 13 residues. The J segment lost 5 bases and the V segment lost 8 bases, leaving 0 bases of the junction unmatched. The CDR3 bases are TGTGCCATCGGGACTAGCGGGAACAATGAGCAGTTCTTC. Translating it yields CAIGTSGNNEQFF.

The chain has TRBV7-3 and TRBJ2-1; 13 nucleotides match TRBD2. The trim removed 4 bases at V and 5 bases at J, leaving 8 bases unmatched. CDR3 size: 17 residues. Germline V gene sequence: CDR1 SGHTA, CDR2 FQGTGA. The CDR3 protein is CASSSMTSGRINNEQFF. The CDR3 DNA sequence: TGTGCCAGCAGCTCCATGACTAGCGGGAGGATAAACAATGAGCAGTTCTTC.

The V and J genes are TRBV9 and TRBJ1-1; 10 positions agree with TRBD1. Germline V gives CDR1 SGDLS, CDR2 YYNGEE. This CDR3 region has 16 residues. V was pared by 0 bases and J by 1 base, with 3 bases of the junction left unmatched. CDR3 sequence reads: CASSVGQGAGNTEAFF. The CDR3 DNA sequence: TGTGCCAGCAGCGTAGGACAGGGGGCAGGGAACACTGAAGCTTTCTTT.

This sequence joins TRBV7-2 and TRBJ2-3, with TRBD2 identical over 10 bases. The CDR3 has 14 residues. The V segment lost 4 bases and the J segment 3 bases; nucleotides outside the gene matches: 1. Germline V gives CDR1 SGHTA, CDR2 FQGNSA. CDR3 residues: CASSSGLATDTQYF. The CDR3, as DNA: TGTGCCAGCAGCTCGGGACTAGCGACAGATACGCAGTATTTT.

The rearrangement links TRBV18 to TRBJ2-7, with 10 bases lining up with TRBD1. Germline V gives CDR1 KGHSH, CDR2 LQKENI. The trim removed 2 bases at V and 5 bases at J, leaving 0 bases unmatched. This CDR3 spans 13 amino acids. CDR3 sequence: CASSPGTGDEQYF. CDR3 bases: TGTGCCAGCTCACCAGGGACAGGGGACGAGCAGTACTTC.

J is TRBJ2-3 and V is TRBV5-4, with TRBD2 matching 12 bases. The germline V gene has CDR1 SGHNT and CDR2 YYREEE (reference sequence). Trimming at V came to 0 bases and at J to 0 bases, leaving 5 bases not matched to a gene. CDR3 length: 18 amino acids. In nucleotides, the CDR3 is TGTGCCAGCAGCTTGGGGCTAGCGGGGGGGCTCAGCACAGATACGCAGTATTTT. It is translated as CASSLGLAGGLSTDTQYF.

CDR3 loop: CASSQVFVGQGGSNYGYTF. For the CDR3, the DNA is TGCGCCAGCAGCCAAGTATTTGTTGGGCAGGGGGGTAGTAACTATGGCTACACCTTC. The chain recombines TRBV4-1 with TRBJ1-2; 7 bases align to TRBD1. The trim removed 1 base at V and 1 base at J, leaving 15 bases unmatched. This CDR3 contains 19 residues. Germline loops: CDR1 MGHRA, CDR2 YSYEKL.